The clone carrying this T cell receptor (beta chain) has only a few counts. As yet, its antigen is unknown. TCRdb called the RT-PCR reads again in MiXCR, with one record for every CDR3 protein. The sample gives roughly 290,000 distinct CDR3 sequences, about a fifth of which show up once; about 9.4% is in the top ten. The data stem from a study of response to subunit inactivated influenza vaccine. Study-level points and caveats: The authors suggested that every seasonal influenza vaccination recruits few new T cells.

There are 14 residues in the CDR3. Germline V CDR1 and CDR2: MNHNS, SASEGT. V dropped 6 bases and J dropped 1 base, with 10 bases sitting between them. Sequenced here: PBMCs from blood, sampled less than 22 months after vaccination. V gene TRBV6-1 combines with J gene TRBJ1-3; no clear D. The sequence derives from a man between 50 and 69 years old who received an inactivated influenza vaccine. The CDR3 bases are TGTGCCAGCAGGGCCCAGGAGTCTGGAAACACCATATATTTT. Encoded protein: CASRAQESGNTIYF.